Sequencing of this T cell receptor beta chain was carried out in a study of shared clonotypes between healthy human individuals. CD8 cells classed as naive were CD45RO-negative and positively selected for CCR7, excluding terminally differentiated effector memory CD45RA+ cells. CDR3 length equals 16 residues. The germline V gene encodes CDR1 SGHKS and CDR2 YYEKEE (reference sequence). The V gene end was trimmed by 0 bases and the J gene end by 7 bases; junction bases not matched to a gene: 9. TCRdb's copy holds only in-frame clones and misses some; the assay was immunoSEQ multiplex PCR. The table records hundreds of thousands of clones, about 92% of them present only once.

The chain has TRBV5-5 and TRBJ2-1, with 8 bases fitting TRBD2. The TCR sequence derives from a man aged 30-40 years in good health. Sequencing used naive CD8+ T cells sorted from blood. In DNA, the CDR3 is TGTGCCAGCAGCTTGGGGCCGGGAGGGCCGCGGAATGAGCAGTTCTTC. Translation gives CASSLGPGGPRNEQFF.